The clone carrying this T cell receptor (beta chain) was found many times. Its antigen is currently unknown. The J segment lost 0 bases and the V segment lost 7 bases, leaving 4 bases of the junction unmatched. CDR1 MNHNS and CDR2 SASEGT come from the germline V gene. This CDR3 has 14 amino acids. One entry per CDR3 protein, called by TCRdb with MiXCR from the 5' RACE reads. The sample records approximately 120,000 distinct CDR3 sequences, 6% to 8% being singletons. This specimen comes from a study of T cells after yellow fever vaccination. Study-wide points: Re-detected after boosting: most primary clones, about 96% of CD4 and 75% to 90% of CD8.

The specimen comprised CD4+ T cells sorted from PBMCs, sampled around 10 days after the first yellow fever vaccination. J is TRBJ2-7 and V is TRBV6-1, with 9 bases fitting TRBD2. The clonotype originates from a man in his late teens or twenties who received the YFV17D yellow fever vaccine. CDR3 DNA: TGTGCCAGCACTAGCGGGGTAAACTCCTACGAGCAGTACTTC. It yields the protein CASTSGVNSYEQYF.